This TCR beta chain was identified in a study of T cells in Graves' hyperthyroidism and ophthalmopathy. The PBMCs were taken from approximately 9 ml of fresh peripheral blood. Trimming at V came to 3 bases and at J to 5 bases, leaving 6 bases not matched to a gene. The CDR3 spans 14 residues. Germline values: CDR1 DFQATT, CDR2 SNEGSKA (reference sequence). What was amplified from RNA transcripts were TCR beta CDR3 regions. Using the HTBI primer set, a first-round RT-PCR was run on the TCR CDR3. In TCRdb, the multiplex PCR reads were re-called with MiXCR into one record per CDR3 protein. The sample yields 250,000 to 300,000 distinct CDR3 sequences, approximately 18% seen once. This clonotype was counted only a few times.

V is TRBV20-1 and J is TRBJ2-2, with 7 nucleotides matching TRBD2. Sample: blood. This sequence originates from a man aged 50-59 years with Graves' ophthalmopathy. Written as DNA, the CDR3 is TGCAGTGCTAGCCGGGGAGGGAGGACCGGGGAGCTGTTTTTT. As protein: CSASRGGRTGELFF.